This TCR beta chain was recorded in a study of shared clonotypes between healthy human individuals. To note about this clone: The antigen remains unidentified.

Trimming took 0 bases from V and 1 from J, leaving 9 bases between them. CDR1 and CDR2 from the germline V gene are SEHNR and FQNEAQ (reference sequence). This CDR3 comprises 15 residues. Terminally differentiated effector memory CD45RA+ cells were excluded from the naive CD8 cells, which were CD45RO-negative and positively selected for CCR7. Donors, without exception, were Caucasian adults residing in Nashville, Tennessee. Overall study findings and caveats: Non-shared clonotypes displayed generation probabilities falling below those of clonotypes present in all four donors. It was observed that roughly 5% of naive CD4 clonotypes were shared across several donors.

Original methodology: Because ImmunoSEQ provided only junction sequences with no quality scores, the filtering differed. Generated by immunoSEQ multiplex PCR, the TCRdb table keeps only in-frame clones and is missing some. That table gives V, J and clone size, and the DNA gave D and trimming. The data hold 2 million or so clones, with about 95% observed a single time. This TCR was recovered from a man aged 18 to 30 in good health. The chain uses TRBV7-9 and TRBJ1-2; no clear D gene. Sequencing was performed on naive CD8+ T cells sorted from blood. The CDR3 nucleotides read TGTGCCAGCAGCTTAGCTATCGGGGTTAACTATGGCTACACCTTC. Translated: CASSLAIGVNYGYTF.